A single T cell receptor beta chain is shown here with its context. The V gene's germline CDR1 is LGHNA and CDR2 YSLEER. The CDR3 totals 14 residues. V lost 2 bases to trimming and J lost 7 bases; unmatched junction nucleotides: 6. This table comes from immunoSEQ multiplex PCR, and its TCRdb copy is limited to in-frame clones, with some not included. This repertoire shows around 19,000 clones, 91% found once; its top ten account for 7% to 8.5%. This sample stems from a study of blood T cell repertoires in COVID-19. About the research overall: Whether acute or convalescent, the COVID-19 samples came from the United States, Italy and Spain. Sample material is recorded as cDNA or gDNA derived from T cells, B-cell-depleted T cells, or PBMCs.

Sequencing was carried out using peripheral blood. This chain uses TRBV4-3 with TRBJ1-1; 8 nucleotides align to TRBD1. The TCR sequence derives from a man aged 70 or older with active COVID-19. The CDR3 DNA reads TGCGCCAGCAGCCAATACCTGACAGGGGTTGAAGCTTTCTTT. As protein: CASSQYLTGVEAFF.